A single sample gave rise to the 27 T cell receptor beta chains below, sequenced in a study of CD8 T cells in ankylosing spondylitis. Whole-study results and caveats: Among TCR beta sequences, a motif of roughly 8 highly homologous variants appeared characteristic of ankylosing spondylitis blood.

Their antigen targets remain unknown. TCRdb processed the 5' RACE reads anew with MiXCR; each CDR3 protein has one entry. The profile shows about 800,000 distinct CDR3 sequences, 12% of them singletons. The sample taken for sequencing was blood, either unsorted or a sorted T cell fraction (not recorded which). The receptor set was obtained from a male donor with ankylosing spondylitis.

This clonotype was detected a few times. V and J are TRBV4-2 and TRBJ2-1; 7 nucleotides match TRBD1. The CDR3 sequence is 15 residues long. V shed 1 base, J shed 5 bases, and the junction held 5 bases outside the gene matches. Germline V gives CDR1 LGHNA, CDR2 YNFKEQ. The CDR3, as DNA: TGTGCCAGCAGCCAAGTATTGGGACAGAACAATGAGCAGTTCTTC. It specifies CASSQVLGQNNEQFF.

This clonotype appeared a few times. The chain joins TRBV12-3 or TRBV12-4 to TRBJ2-5; D may be TRBD1 (6 bases). CDR3 length equals 15 residues. Trimming stripped 2 bases from V and 4 bases from J, with 14 bases between. The CDR3 is CASSLTGQGLETQYF. Here the CDR3 DNA reads TGTGCCAGCAGTTTAACTGGGCAGGGGTTAGAGACCCAGTACTTC.

This clonotype was found a few times. The chain recombines TRBV6-4 with TRBJ2-3; no reliable D call. V lost 8 bases, J lost 8 bases, and 8 bases lay in between. This CDR3 has 10 residues. Germline V gene sequence: CDR1 MRHNA, CDR2 SNTAGT. Here the CDR3 DNA reads TGTGCCAGCCCCCCACGTACGCAGTATTTT. This encodes CASPPRTQYF.

The gene calls are TRBV20-1 and TRBJ1-1; 7 positions match TRBD1. The CDR3 is 15 residues long. Germline trimming cut 3 bases from V and 5 bases from J; bases unmatched to any gene: 12. Germline assignment: CDR1 DFQATT and CDR2 SNEGSKA (reference sequence). The CDR3 coding sequence is TGCAGTGCTAGTTTAGGGGGCAGTCGATGGACTGAAGCTTTCTTT. Amino acids: CSASLGGSRWTEAFF.

Only a few counts were recorded for this clonotype. This sequence joins TRBV7-2 and TRBJ2-2; D gene unclear. The length of the CDR3 is 14 residues. The germline CDR1 and CDR2 sequences are SGHTA and FQGNSA. Trimming cost V 6 bases and J 2 bases, with 10 bases left between them. This CDR3 reads CASRWTPNTGELFF. Here the CDR3 DNA reads TGTGCCAGCAGATGGACCCCCAACACCGGGGAGCTGTTTTTT.

This clonotype was observed a few times. This chain uses TRBV25-1 with TRBJ1-6, with 7 bases identical to TRBD1. Looked up from germline, CDR1 is MGHDK and CDR2 is SYGVNS. Trimming cost V 1 base and J 7 bases; bases outside gene matches: 4. The CDR3 covers 15 residues. For the CDR3, the DNA is TGTGCCAGCAGTGAATCGGGGACAGCAAATTCACCCCTCCACTTT. Its translation: CASSESGTANSPLHF. The whole variable domain, remainder taken from reference TRBV25-1 and TRBJ1-6, is EADIYQTPRYLVIGTGKKITLECSQTMGHDKMYWYQQDPGMELHLIHYSYGVNSTEKGDLSSESTVSRIRTEHFPLTLESARPSHTSQYLCASSESGTANSPLHFGNGTRLTVT.

This clonotype was observed a handful of times. The gene calls are TRBV11-2 and TRBJ2-5, with D perhaps TRBD1 (5 bases). V lost 1 base and J lost 6, with 15 bases in between. CDR3 size: 15 residues. CDR1 and CDR2 from the germline V gene are SGHAT and FQNNGV. The DNA of the CDR3 is TGTGCCAGCAGCTTAGTCGGGCAGGGTCATCAGACCCAGTACTTC. Translated: CASSLVGQGHQTQYF.

This chain links TRBV24-1 with TRBJ2-3; D is possibly TRBD1 (6 bases). Germline V gene sequence: CDR1 KGHDR, CDR2 SFDVKD. Trimming pared 5 bases from V and 6 bases from J, leaving 20 bases between. CDR3 length: 16 residues. Here the CDR3 reads CATSARVGARGDTQYF. CDR3 sequence (DNA): TGTGCCACCAGTGCTCGAGTGGGGGCTCGAGGGGATACGCAGTATTTT.

A few counts support this clonotype. This chain joins TRBV7-6 and TRBJ2-5, with a possible D match to TRBD2 (6 bases). Deletions cut 6 bases from V and 1 base from J, with 15 bases between. The germline CDR1 and CDR2 sequences are SGHVS and FNYEAQ. The CDR3 has 15 residues. CDR3 coding DNA: TGTGCCAGCAGTATTCTCCGGGGGTCCCAAGAGACCCAGTACTTC. Amino acids: CASSILRGSQETQYF.

This rearrangement joins TRBV18 to TRBJ2-3; perhaps D is TRBD1 or TRBD2 (6 bases each). The CDR3 sequence is 16 residues long. Trimming took off 3 bases at V and 3 bases at J, with 16 bases between the two ends. Germline loops: CDR1 KGHSH, CDR2 LQKENI. The CDR3 spells CASSPAGQGRTDTQYF. DNA of the CDR3: TGTGCCAGCTCACCCGCCGGGCAGGGGAGGACAGATACGCAGTATTTT. The full variable domain, rest sourced from reference TRBV18 and TRBJ2-3, is NAGVMQNPRHLVRRRGQEARLRCSPMKGHSHVYWYRQLPEEGLKFMVYLQKENIIDESGMPKERFSAEFPKEGPSILRIQQVVRGDSAAYFCASSPAGQGRTDTQYFGPGTRLTVL.

Only a few counts were recorded for this clonotype. The chain is built from TRBV18 and TRBJ2-7, with no clear D. This CDR3 region has 12 residues. From germline, CDR1 is KGHSH and CDR2 LQKENI. Trimming removed 5 bases from V and 4 bases from J, with 9 bases in between. The CDR3 nucleotides are TGTGCCAGCTCAACTCCCCGTTACGAGCAGTACTTC. Protein sequence: CASSTPRYEQYF.

This clonotype was recorded a few times. This chain joins TRBV5-4 and TRBJ2-7; TRBD2 matches 8 bases. Looked up from germline, CDR1 is SGHNT and CDR2 is YYREEE (reference sequence). J lost 5 bases, V lost 0 bases, and 4 bases had no gene match. The CDR3 runs 14 residues. CDR3 amino acids: CASSLELADDEQYF. The CDR3 nucleotides read TGTGCCAGCAGCTTGGAACTAGCGGACGACGAGCAGTACTTC.

V is TRBV10-3 and J is TRBJ2-7, with 10 bases identical to TRBD1. The CDR3 loop spans 14 amino acids. CDR1 and CDR2 (germline): ENHRY, SYGVKD. J was trimmed by 5 bases and V by 4 bases; bases with no gene match: 5. CDR3 loop: CAISGQGARDEQYF. The DNA of the CDR3 is TGTGCCATCAGTGGACAGGGGGCCCGTGACGAGCAGTACTTC.

The rearrangement joins TRBV6-2 or TRBV6-3 to TRBJ2-7; 7 nucleotides agree with TRBD2. The ends lost 6 bases at V and 0 bases at J; junction bases unmatched: 5. Germline V CDR1 and CDR2: MNHEY, SVGEGT. The CDR3 spans 14 residues. CDR3 in DNA: TGTGCCAGCAGGAACCGGGACTACTCCTACGAGCAGTACTTC. It yields the protein CASRNRDYSYEQYF.

The gene calls are TRBV7-3 and TRBJ1-1; D is perhaps TRBD1 (5 bases). The CDR3 runs to 13 residues. V gave up 3 bases and J gave up 3 bases, with 8 bases separating them. Germline V gene lookup returns CDR1 SGHTA and CDR2 FQGTGA. The CDR3 region is CASSFLGDTEAFF. In DNA, the CDR3 is TGTGCCAGCAGCTTCCTGGGGGACACTGAAGCTTTCTTT.

This clonotype was detected ten times or more. The rearrangement joins TRBV29-1 to TRBJ2-5; D perhaps matches TRBD2 (6 bases). Germline V lookup: CDR1 SQVTM, CDR2 ANQGSEA. Trimming left V 4 bases short and J 5 bases short, with 20 bases between. This CDR3 is 15 amino acids long. The CDR3 sequence is CSVGNGGRGYETQYF. The CDR3 coding sequence is TGCAGCGTTGGGAACGGGGGTAGGGGATACGAGACCCAGTACTTC.

This clonotype was observed a handful of times. This chain connects TRBV20-1 to TRBJ2-5; D is perhaps TRBD2 (6 bases). The CDR3 loop spans 14 amino acids. Germline loops: CDR1 DFQATT, CDR2 SNEGSKA (reference sequence). Trimming cost V 1 base and J 5 bases, with 14 bases left between them. CDR3 sequence reads: CSARGGWGEETQYF. CDR3 DNA sequence: TGCAGTGCTAGAGGGGGTTGGGGGGAGGAGACCCAGTACTTC.

This chain uses TRBV6-5 with TRBJ1-1, with D unclear. Germline V gene sequence: CDR1 MNHEY, CDR2 SVGAGI. This CDR3 contains 15 residues. The ends were cut back, 0 bases at V and 3 bases at J, with 11 bases in the middle. DNA of the CDR3: TGTGCCAGCAGTTACTCGGGCAGGAGGTACACTGAAGCTTTCTTT. It specifies CASSYSGRRYTEAFF.

This clonotype was counted a few times. The chain recombines TRBV20-1 with TRBJ1-1; D is unclear. Germline CDR1 reads DFQATT; CDR2 reads SNEGSKA (reference sequence). The CDR3 totals 11 residues. V was trimmed by 5 bases and J by 6 bases, leaving 10 bases between them. CDR3 amino acids: CSARTMPEAFF. In DNA, the CDR3 is TGCAGTGCTCGAACTATGCCTGAAGCTTTCTTT.

A few counts support this clonotype. The V gene is TRBV7-9, the J gene TRBJ2-2; D possibly corresponds to TRBD1 (6 bases). Trimming cost V 3 bases and J 7 bases, with 9 bases left between them. The CDR3 is 13 amino acids. CDR1 is SEHNR and CDR2 is FQNEAQ in the germline V gene (reference sequence). The CDR3 coding sequence is TGTGCCAGCAGCTTTGGACAGTTCGGGGAGCTGTTTTTT. Translated, it gives CASSFGQFGELFF.

This clonotype was found many times. The chain joins TRBV20-1 to TRBJ1-1; a possible D gene is TRBD1 (6 bases). This CDR3 is 13 amino acids long. CDR1 is DFQATT, CDR2 SNEGSKA, per germline (reference sequence). V lost 6 bases and J lost 8, with 19 bases in between. CDR3 region: CSADRGGAAEAFF. The CDR3 nucleotides read TGCAGTGCCGACCGAGGGGGTGCGGCCGAAGCTTTCTTT.

The chain carries TRBV3-1 and TRBJ2-2, with 8 nucleotides matching TRBD1. V trimming: 5 bases; J trimming: 6 bases; junction bases outside the gene matches: 8. CDR3 size: 15 residues. Germline values: CDR1 LGHDT, CDR2 YNNKEL (reference sequence). The CDR3 is CASSKRQGNAGELFF. The CDR3 nucleotides are TGTGCCAGCAGCAAGCGACAGGGGAATGCCGGGGAGCTGTTTTTT.

This chain uses TRBV20-1 with TRBJ1-5; D might be TRBD1 (5 bases). In germline, CDR1 is DFQATT, CDR2 SNEGSKA (reference sequence). This CDR3 has 12 amino acids. In DNA form, the CDR3 reads TGCGGGGGAGGGGTAGCCAATCAGCCCCAGCATTTT. Its translation: CGGGVANQPQHF.

This clonotype showed up just a few times. The V gene is TRBV25-1, the J gene TRBJ2-1; possibly TRBD2 for D (7 bases). V was pared by 5 bases and J by 9 bases, with 20 bases between. Germline V gene data show CDR1 as MGHDK and CDR2 as SYGVNS. The CDR3 is made up of 15 amino acids. DNA of the CDR3: TGTGCCAGCAGTCCGACTAGGGGGAGGGTCGGTGAGCAGTTCTTC. Translating gives CASSPTRGRVGEQFF.

This chain connects TRBV4-2 to TRBJ2-2, with unresolved D. Between the trimmed V and J ends, which lost 0 bases and 1 base, there was a span of 12 bases. Germline assignment: CDR1 LGHNA and CDR2 YNFKEQ. This CDR3 is 17 amino acids long. CDR3 in amino acids: CASSQDYRRLNTGELFF. DNA of the CDR3: TGTGCCAGCAGCCAAGATTACAGACGATTGAACACCGGGGAGCTGTTTTTT.

The rearrangement joins TRBV7-3 to TRBJ1-2; 8 nucleotides agree with TRBD1. In germline, CDR1 is SGHTA, CDR2 FQGTGA. The junction had 6 bases not matched to a gene; V was cut back by 1 base and J by 5 bases. This CDR3 contains 15 residues. CDR3 protein: CASSLIPGQGYGYTF. For the CDR3, the DNA is TGTGCCAGCAGCTTAATCCCTGGACAGGGATATGGCTACACCTTC.

This clonotype was seen a handful of times. The chain combines TRBV25-1 with TRBJ2-7; D not certain. Germline CDR1 is MGHDK and CDR2 is SYGVNS. The CDR3 loop spans 11 amino acids. Trimming took off 3 bases at V and 6 bases at J, with 6 bases between the two ends. The CDR3 here is CASSDRFEQYF. Written as DNA, the CDR3 is TGTGCCAGCAGTGATCGTTTCGAGCAGTACTTC.